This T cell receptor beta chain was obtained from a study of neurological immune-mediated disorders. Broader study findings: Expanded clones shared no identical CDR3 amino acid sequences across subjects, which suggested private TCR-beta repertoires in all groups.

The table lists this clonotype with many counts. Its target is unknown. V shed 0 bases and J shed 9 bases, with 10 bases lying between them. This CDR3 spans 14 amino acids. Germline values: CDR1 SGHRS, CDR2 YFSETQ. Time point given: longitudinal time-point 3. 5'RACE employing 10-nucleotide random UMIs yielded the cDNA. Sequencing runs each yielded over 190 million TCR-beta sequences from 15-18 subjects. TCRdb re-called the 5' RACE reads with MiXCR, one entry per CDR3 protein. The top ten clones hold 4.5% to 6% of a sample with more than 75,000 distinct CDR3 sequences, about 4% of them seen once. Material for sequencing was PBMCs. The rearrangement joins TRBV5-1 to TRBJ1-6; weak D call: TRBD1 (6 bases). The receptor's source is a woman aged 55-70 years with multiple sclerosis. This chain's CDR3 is CASSLEGGGSPLHF. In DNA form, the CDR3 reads TGCGCCAGCAGCTTGGAAGGGGGAGGTTCACCCCTCCACTTT.